These 5 T cell receptor beta chains were all obtained from the same sample, sequenced in a study of blood T cells in healthy people across ages. Next came a second PCR, run for about 6 to 12 cycles, which used a sample-barcoded 5' primer along with a J-beta primer mix. Using its own MiXCR run on the 5' RACE reads, TCRdb lists one record per CDR3 protein. In the table there are about 830,000 distinct CDR3 sequences, around 68% of which are singletons. Sequenced sample: blood. These receptors were taken from a man in his thirties or forties in good health.

The J gene is TRBJ2-7, the V gene TRBV20-1; D perhaps matches TRBD1 (5 bases). Germline values: CDR1 DFQATT, CDR2 SNEGSKA (reference sequence). The CDR3 spans 14 residues. V lost 3 bases and J lost 1, with 13 bases in between. Here the CDR3 DNA reads TGCAGTGCTAGTTGGGGCTACGGGTCCTACGAGCAGTACTTC. Translating gives CSASWGYGSYEQYF.

This clonotype was seen a few times. The chain employs TRBV29-1 and TRBJ2-3; D gene unclear. Germline loops: CDR1 SQVTM, CDR2 ANQGSEA. Trimming removed 3 bases from V and 0 bases from J, with 13 bases in between. This CDR3 has 15 amino acids. DNA of the CDR3: TGCAGCGTTGATGCGGACGGTTCTAGCACAGATACGCAGTATTTT. It encodes CSVDADGSSTDTQYF.

The V call is TRBV6-2 or TRBV6-3, the J call TRBJ2-3; TRBD2 matches 7 bases. The germline V gene encodes CDR1 MNHEY and CDR2 SVGEGT. V was clipped by 4 bases and J by 0 bases; unmatched bases: 13. This CDR3 is built from 18 residues. CDR3 loop: CASSSLRDYQTSTDTQYF. The DNA for the CDR3 is TGTGCCAGCAGTTCACTCCGGGACTACCAAACTAGCACAGATACGCAGTATTTT.

This sequence joins TRBV25-1 and TRBJ2-7, with 8 bases matching TRBD2. V trimming: 6 bases; J trimming: 2 bases; junction bases outside the gene matches: 6. Germline-derived CDR1 and CDR2 are MGHDK and SYGVNS. The CDR3 loop spans 14 amino acids. CDR3 nucleotides: TGTGCCAGCAGGACTAGCGAGACCCCCTACGAGCAGTACTTC. Translation: CASRTSETPYEQYF.

This clonotype was seen repeatedly, ten times or more. The chain carries TRBV3-1 and TRBJ2-4, with a weak D call TRBD2 (8 bases). V was pared by 5 bases and J by 3 bases, with 23 bases between. Germline CDR1 and CDR2: LGHDT and YNNKEL (reference sequence). The CDR3 length is 18 residues. DNA of the CDR3: TGTGCCAGCAGCTCTAGGGGGCGGGGGGCCGAGGACAAAAACATTCAGTACTTC. It encodes CASSSRGRGAEDKNIQYF.